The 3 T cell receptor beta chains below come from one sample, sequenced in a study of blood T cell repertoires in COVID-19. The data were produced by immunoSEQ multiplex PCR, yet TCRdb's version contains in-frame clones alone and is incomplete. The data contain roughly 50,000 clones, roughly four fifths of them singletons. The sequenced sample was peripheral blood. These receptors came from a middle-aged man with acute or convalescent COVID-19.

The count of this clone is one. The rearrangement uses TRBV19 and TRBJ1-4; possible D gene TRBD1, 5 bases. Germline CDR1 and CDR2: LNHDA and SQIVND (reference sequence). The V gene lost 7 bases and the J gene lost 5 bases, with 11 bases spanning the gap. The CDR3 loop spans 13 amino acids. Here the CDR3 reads CASKKGINEKLFF. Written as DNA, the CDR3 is TGTGCCAGTAAAAAGGGGATCAATGAAAAACTGTTTTTT. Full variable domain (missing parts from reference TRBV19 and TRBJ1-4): DGGITQSPKYLFRKEGQNVTLSCEQNLNHDAMYWYRQDPGQGLRLIYYSQIVNDFQKGDIAEGYSVSREKKESFPLTVTSAQKNPTAFYLCASKKGINEKLFFGSGTQLSVL.

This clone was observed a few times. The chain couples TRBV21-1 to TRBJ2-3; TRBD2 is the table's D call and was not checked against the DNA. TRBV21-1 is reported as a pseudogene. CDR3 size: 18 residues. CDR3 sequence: CASRPGLAGRAGTDTQYF. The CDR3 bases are TGTGCCAGCAGACCAGGACTAGCGGGGAGGGCGGGCACAGATACGCAGTATTTT.

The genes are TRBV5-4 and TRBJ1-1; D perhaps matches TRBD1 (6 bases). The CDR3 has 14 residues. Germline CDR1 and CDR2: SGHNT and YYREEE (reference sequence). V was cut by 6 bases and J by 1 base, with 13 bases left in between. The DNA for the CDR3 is TGTGCCAGCAACAGGGAAGAGGCGAACACTGAAGCTTTCTTT. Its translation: CASNREEANTEAFF. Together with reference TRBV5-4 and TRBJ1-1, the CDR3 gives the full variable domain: ETGVTQSPTHLIKTRGQQVTLRCSSQSGHNTVSWYQQALGQGPQFIFQYYREEENGRGNFPPRFSGLQFPNYSSELNVNALELDDSALYLCASNREEANTEAFFGQGTRLTVV.